This record covers a single TCR delta chain. There are a few counts of this clone. Its binding antigen is unknown. This may stem from a read error, because a much larger clone lies one nucleotide away. The same CDR3 arises from other DNA sequences in this sample as well. These data originate in a study of in vitro expanded adult blood gammadelta T cells (dated by TCRdb to the early 2020s). Background on the whole study: Sort purity ranged from approximately 94% to 100% Vgamma9Vdelta2 cells among T cells. Each donor's cells were separately stimulated with HMBPP, zoledronate or AbnobaViscum P, and TRG and TRD CDR3 repertoires were sequenced for every condition. The study compared the TCR repertoire of Vgamma9Vdelta2 T cells expanded in vitro with a mistletoe-extract drug against those expanded with HMBPP or zoledronate. A few subjects were included in the TCR repertoire analysis. General conclusions and limits of the study: Each donor had a private TRDV2 repertoire shared between treatments, and in multidimensional scaling the TRD repertoires clustered by subject rather than by stimulant. All repertoires came from in vitro expanded cultures of cells from healthy donors, not from patients treated with mistletoe. AbnobaViscum P-expanded Vgamma9Vdelta2 repertoires showed CDR3 length, diversity and J usage similar to HMBPP- and zoledronate-expanded repertoires, suggesting a polyclonal response. Most of the top TRGV9 CDR3 clonotypes were public, as they were shared across donors and across all three stimulation conditions.

In the paper's terms, the treatment or condition label means: aminobisphosphonate causing endogenous IPP accumulation, approximately 1 uM. After expansion, live CD3+ TCRgammadelta+ Vgamma9+ Vdelta2+ T cells were FACS-sorted on a FACS Aria III. PBMC were exposed to around 0.95 uM zoledronate for one day and then washed three times before expansion. Expansion of the cultures lasted 14 days, and IL-2 was replenished every 3 to 4 days. After the one-day stimulant pulse, cells were washed three times and then cultured in medium containing approximately 100 U/mL IL-2. Before culture, peripheral blood mononuclear cells were isolated using Lymphoprep gradient centrifugation and then cryopreserved in liquid nitrogen. Libraries were built with 5' RACE. For each sample, RNA was extracted from about 9,200 sorted cells with the RNeasy Micro Kit. Libraries were prepared using template-switch reverse transcription and then PCR amplification of the CDR3gamma and CDR3delta regions. Amplicons were sequenced on an Illumina MiSeq with the V2 300 kit, and 150 bp paired-end reads were generated. As for how the authors treated the data: Read quality was checked with FastQC version 0.11.8. Using MiXCR version 3.0.3, reads were aligned to GenBank TRG or TRD reference genes to build the CDR3 sequences. Default MiXCR parameters were applied, except that 3 rather than 5 consecutive nucleotides were used for TRDD assembly. Repertoire analyses, including normalized Shannon-Wiener diversity, clonotype tracking and multidimensional scaling, used VDJtools version 1.2.1 with default settings. Out-of-frame CDR3 sequences and those containing stop codons were excluded from analysis. Clonotypes were called again by TCRdb from the public reads via CATT, and duplicate nucleotide sequences were then merged into one entry. The V and J calls follow TCRdb's processing rather than the paper's. The table for this sample lists roughly 730 delta-chain clones; approximately 39% of them were counted only once. The ten largest make up around 20% of the sample.

The CDR3 numbers 17 residues from cysteine through phenylalanine. The read is trimmed to its CDR3 DNA, 51 bases read in frame from base 1. CDR1 and CDR2 were assigned from the germline V gene as GEAIGNYY and EKD. The source material was gamma-delta T cells from peripheral blood expanded in culture, sampled from an in vitro culture stimulated with zoledronate. The receptor chain draws on TRDV2 and TRDJ1; 8 bases in the middle match TRDD3. This TCR came from an adult in good health. The DNA reads TGTGCCTGTGACCCTCTGGGGGAAAAATTTTACACTGATAAACTCATCTTT. Its protein is CACDPLGEKFYTDKLIF.